The entry that follows covers one T cell receptor (beta chain) sequence. Its antigen is undetermined. TCRdb's copy holds only in-frame clones and misses some; the assay was immunoSEQ multiplex PCR. The sample shows 32,000 or so clones, around 90% of them seen only once. This entry comes from a study of monozygotic twins with cystic fibrosis. General study results and limits: Low clonality (median roughly 0.01) suggested a mostly naive repertoire. V usage most resembled the co-twin in 13 of 16 pairs.

Germline V CDR1 and CDR2: SQVTM, ANQGSEA. The V end lost 5 bases, the J end lost 0 bases, and 15 bases lay between the germline ends. The CDR3 length is 15 residues. The sequenced material came from blood. The gene calls are TRBV29-1 and TRBJ2-3; D unresolved. The TCR sequence derives from a girl aged 2-10 years with cystic fibrosis. The DNA for the CDR3 is TGCAGCGTTACAAAGACTGTCATAAGCACAGATACGCAGTATTTT. Translating gives CSVTKTVISTDTQYF.